A selection of T cell receptor beta chains follows, all from one sample in a study of yellow fever vaccine responses in identical twins. In TCRdb, the RT-PCR reads were re-called with MiXCR into one record per CDR3 protein. The sample has about 11,000 distinct CDR3 sequences, 77% seen once. Material: T cells from blood (PBMCs), unsorted or a sorted subset (not recorded which), obtained before or after yellow fever vaccination (not recorded which). These receptors came from a woman between 18 and 29 years old who received the yellow fever vaccine. CDR3s include the opening cysteine and the closing phenylalanine or tryptophan. Each record gives: CDR3 protein, CDR3 DNA, V gene, D gene, J gene, clone size. The D gene is left open where the match is weak. Part of the rows lack a size; the others show once, few, many or a class for expanded clones.

CDR3 protein: CASSLRSDTQYF
CDR3 DNA: TGTGCCAGCAGCTTACGGTCAGATACGCAGTATTTT
V gene: TRBV7-8
D gene: -
J gene: TRBJ2-3
clone size: few

CDR3 protein: CASSLETVTSNTEAFF
CDR3 DNA: TGTGCCAGCAGCTTAGAGACAGTTACCTCTAACACTGAAGCTTTCTTT
V gene: TRBV11-3
D gene: -
J gene: TRBJ1-1
clone size: -

CDR3 protein: CASSIWRSTDTQYF
CDR3 DNA: TGTGCCAGTAGTATTTGGCGGAGCACAGATACGCAGTATTTT
V gene: TRBV19
D gene: -
J gene: TRBJ2-3
clone size: -

CDR3 protein: CASSSDPPGGSQETQYF
CDR3 DNA: TGTGCCAGCAGTTCCGATCCCCCAGGCGGGTCACAAGAGACCCAGTACTTC
V gene: TRBV2
D gene: -
J gene: TRBJ2-5
clone size: -

CDR3 protein: CSVFRGTEQFF
CDR3 DNA: TGCAGCGTTTTTAGGGGGACTGAGCAGTTCTTC
V gene: TRBV29-1
D gene: -
J gene: TRBJ2-1
clone size: once

CDR3 protein: CASRASRGGETQYF
CDR3 DNA: TGTGCCAGCAGGGCCTCGCGAGGGGGGGAGACCCAGTACTTC
V gene: TRBV6-4
D gene: -
J gene: TRBJ2-5
clone size: few

CDR3 protein: CSVGQYNQPQHF
CDR3 DNA: TGCAGTGTTGGCCAGTACAATCAGCCCCAGCATTTT
V gene: TRBV20-1
D gene: -
J gene: TRBJ1-5
clone size: -

CDR3 protein: CAFSGRAVGLFF
CDR3 DNA: TGTGCGTTTAGCGGGAGGGCCGTCGGGCTGTTTTTT
V gene: TRBV12-3/TRBV12-4
D gene: TRBD2
J gene: TRBJ2-2
clone size: -

CDR3 protein: CATSRDRNTGELFF
CDR3 DNA: TGTGCCACCAGCAGAGACAGGAACACCGGGGAGCTGTTTTTT
V gene: TRBV15
D gene: -
J gene: TRBJ2-2
clone size: -

CDR3 protein: CSVPAGGIYGYTF
CDR3 DNA: TGCAGCGTCCCGGCGGGAGGGATCTATGGCTACACCTTC
V gene: TRBV29-1
D gene: -
J gene: TRBJ1-2
clone size: -

CDR3 protein: CSADGTPNEQFF
CDR3 DNA: TGCAGTGCCGACGGGACCCCCAATGAGCAGTTCTTC
V gene: TRBV20-1
D gene: -
J gene: TRBJ2-1
clone size: few

CDR3 protein: CASSPRVQITDTQYF
CDR3 DNA: TGTGCCAGCAGCCCCCGGGTTCAAATCACAGATACGCAGTATTTT
V gene: TRBV3-1
D gene: -
J gene: TRBJ2-3
clone size: -

CDR3 protein: CASSPGTGTDTQYF
CDR3 DNA: TGTGCCAGCAGTCCGGGGACAGGCACAGATACGCAGTATTTT
V gene: TRBV12-3/TRBV12-4
D gene: TRBD1
J gene: TRBJ2-3
clone size: -

CDR3 protein: CASSLFPEAFF
CDR3 DNA: TGTGCCAGCAGCTTATTCCCTGAAGCTTTCTTT
V gene: TRBV13
D gene: -
J gene: TRBJ1-1
clone size: -

CDR3 protein: CASSQDRNNEQFF
CDR3 DNA: TGCGCCAGCAGCCAAGATCGGAACAATGAGCAGTTCTTC
V gene: TRBV4-1
D gene: -
J gene: TRBJ2-1
clone size: -

CDR3 protein: CSASGGLAGLDTQYF
CDR3 DNA: TGCAGTGCTAGTGGGGGACTAGCGGGGTTGGATACGCAGTATTTT
V gene: TRBV20-1
D gene: TRBD2
J gene: TRBJ2-3
clone size: -

CDR3 protein: CASSSLRDLPYEQYF
CDR3 DNA: TGTGCCAGCAGCTCCCTCCGGGACTTGCCCTACGAGCAGTACTTC
V gene: TRBV11-2
D gene: -
J gene: TRBJ2-7
clone size: -

CDR3 protein: CASSLAIGDYNEQFF
CDR3 DNA: TGTGCCAGCAGCTTAGCGATCGGGGATTACAATGAGCAGTTCTTC
V gene: TRBV7-9
D gene: -
J gene: TRBJ2-1
clone size: once

CDR3 protein: CASSKAGRYEQYF
CDR3 DNA: TGTGCCAGTAGTAAGGCGGGACGGTACGAGCAGTACTTC
V gene: TRBV19
D gene: -
J gene: TRBJ2-7
clone size: once

CDR3 protein: CASRERDRETHEQYF
CDR3 DNA: TGTGCCAGCAGAGAACGGGACAGGGAAACCCACGAGCAGTACTTC
V gene: TRBV7-3
D gene: TRBD1
J gene: TRBJ2-7
clone size: -

CDR3 protein: CSARTGLVLYEQHF
CDR3 DNA: TGCAGTGCTCGTACGGGACTCGTTTTATACGAGCAGCACTTC
V gene: TRBV20-1
D gene: -
J gene: TRBJ2-7
clone size: -

CDR3 protein: CSVDDPGTDTQYF
CDR3 DNA: TGCAGCGTTGATGATCCAGGAACAGATACGCAGTATTTT
V gene: TRBV29-1
D gene: -
J gene: TRBJ2-3
clone size: -

CDR3 protein: CASSFGGGGDGYTF
CDR3 DNA: TGTGCCAGCAGCTTTGGCGGCGGAGGAGATGGCTACACCTTC
V gene: TRBV11-1
D gene: -
J gene: TRBJ1-2
clone size: once

CDR3 protein: CASSSSGTGWFGYGYTF
CDR3 DNA: TGTGCCAGCAGCTCGTCCGGGACAGGGTGGTTTGGGTATGGCTACACCTTC
V gene: TRBV11-2
D gene: TRBD1
J gene: TRBJ1-2
clone size: -

CDR3 protein: CASSLDLAPPQHF
CDR3 DNA: TGTGCCAGCAGCTTAGATTTGGCACCCCCCCAGCATTTT
V gene: TRBV11-3
D gene: -
J gene: TRBJ1-5
clone size: once

CDR3 protein: CASSLPRDSSYNEQFF
CDR3 DNA: TGTGCCAGCAGCTTGCCCCGGGACAGCTCCTACAATGAGCAGTTCTTC
V gene: TRBV7-4
D gene: TRBD1
J gene: TRBJ2-1
clone size: -

CDR3 protein: CASTTVDYLKTDTQYF
CDR3 DNA: TGTGCCAGCACGACAGTTGACTATCTTAAAACAGATACGCAGTATTTT
V gene: TRBV28
D gene: -
J gene: TRBJ2-3
clone size: -

CDR3 protein: CASSEPPGTSSFIRNEQFF
CDR3 DNA: TGTGCCAGCAGTGAACCCCCCGGAACTAGCTCGTTTATCAGGAATGAGCAGTTCTTC
V gene: TRBV2
D gene: -
J gene: TRBJ2-1
clone size: few

CDR3 protein: CASSLVPEPGVYEQYF
CDR3 DNA: TGTGCCAGCAGCTTAGTTCCGGAACCTGGGGTCTACGAGCAGTACTTC
V gene: TRBV11-2
D gene: -
J gene: TRBJ2-7
clone size: large

CDR3 protein: CASSGGTSAFYEQYF
CDR3 DNA: TGTGCCAGCAGCGGAGGGACTAGCGCCTTCTACGAGCAGTACTTC
V gene: TRBV9
D gene: TRBD2
J gene: TRBJ2-7
clone size: few

CDR3 protein: CASSYSRGTDTQYF
CDR3 DNA: TGTGCCAGCAGTTACTCGCGGGGCACAGATACGCAGTATTTT
V gene: TRBV6-5
D gene: -
J gene: TRBJ2-3
clone size: few

CDR3 protein: CSVVGANYNEQFF
CDR3 DNA: TGCAGCGTTGTTGGGGCCAACTACAATGAGCAGTTCTTC
V gene: TRBV29-1
D gene: -
J gene: TRBJ2-1
clone size: -

CDR3 protein: CASSPRQSSYNEQFF
CDR3 DNA: TGTGCCAGCTCACCACGGCAGAGCTCCTACAATGAGCAGTTCTTC
V gene: TRBV18
D gene: -
J gene: TRBJ2-1
clone size: -

CDR3 protein: CASSFLSEQFF
CDR3 DNA: TGTGCCAGCAGCTTCCTTTCTGAGCAGTTCTTC
V gene: TRBV11-2
D gene: -
J gene: TRBJ2-1
clone size: -

CDR3 protein: CASSQGSGSYEQYF
CDR3 DNA: TGCGCCAGCAGCCAAGGTAGCGGATCCTACGAGCAGTACTTC
V gene: TRBV4-1
D gene: -
J gene: TRBJ2-7
clone size: -

CDR3 protein: CASSPNYEQYF
CDR3 DNA: TGTGCCAGCAGCCCCAACTACGAGCAGTACTTC
V gene: TRBV7-9
D gene: -
J gene: TRBJ2-7
clone size: few

CDR3 protein: CSASESTDYNEQFF
CDR3 DNA: TGCAGTGCTAGCGAGTCTACCGATTACAATGAGCAGTTCTTC
V gene: TRBV20-1
D gene: -
J gene: TRBJ2-1
clone size: -

CDR3 protein: CASSLAYDEQFF
CDR3 DNA: TGTGCCAGCAGCTTAGCGTACGATGAGCAGTTCTTC
V gene: TRBV7-9
D gene: -
J gene: TRBJ2-1
clone size: once

CDR3 protein: CASSPDRVGNTEAFF
CDR3 DNA: TGTGCCAGCAGCCCCGACAGGGTGGGGAACACTGAAGCTTTCTTT
V gene: TRBV7-9
D gene: TRBD1
J gene: TRBJ1-1
clone size: -

CDR3 protein: CASSLSGLYEQYF
CDR3 DNA: TGTGCCAGCAGCTTATCCGGCCTCTACGAGCAGTACTTC
V gene: TRBV11-2
D gene: -
J gene: TRBJ2-7
clone size: -

CDR3 protein: CASSLGANRVF
CDR3 DNA: TGTGCCAGCAGTTTGGGTGCCAATAGGGTCTTC
V gene: TRBV12-3/TRBV12-4
D gene: -
J gene: TRBJ2-1
clone size: -

CDR3 protein: CASSLVSSYEQYF
CDR3 DNA: TGTGCCAGCAGCTTAGTGAGTAGCTACGAGCAGTACTTC
V gene: TRBV7-9
D gene: -
J gene: TRBJ2-7
clone size: -

CDR3 protein: CASSPIPRDQETQYF
CDR3 DNA: TGCGCCAGCAGCCCCATCCCCAGAGACCAAGAGACCCAGTACTTC
V gene: TRBV4-1
D gene: -
J gene: TRBJ2-5
clone size: -

CDR3 protein: CASSKGTGNPGELFF
CDR3 DNA: TGTGCCAGCAGCAAAGGGACAGGGAACCCCGGGGAGCTGTTTTTT
V gene: TRBV5-5
D gene: TRBD1
J gene: TRBJ2-2
clone size: -

CDR3 protein: CASSLSRGFNQPQHF
CDR3 DNA: TGCGCCAGCAGCCTAAGCAGGGGCTTCAATCAGCCCCAGCATTTT
V gene: TRBV4-1
D gene: -
J gene: TRBJ1-5
clone size: -

CDR3 protein: CASSRPRGPGYNSPLHF
CDR3 DNA: TGTGCCAGCAGCCGCCCCAGGGGGCCTGGGTATAATTCACCCCTCCACTTT
V gene: TRBV5-5
D gene: TRBD1
J gene: TRBJ1-6
clone size: -

CDR3 protein: CSARDPGEMNTEAFF
CDR3 DNA: TGCAGTGCTAGAGATCCTGGGGAAATGAACACTGAAGCTTTCTTT
V gene: TRBV20-1
D gene: -
J gene: TRBJ1-1
clone size: -

CDR3 protein: CASSEAEQFF
CDR3 DNA: TGTGCCAGCAGTGAGGCGGAGCAGTTCTTC
V gene: TRBV2
D gene: -
J gene: TRBJ2-1
clone size: -

CDR3 protein: CAISDSRLAGGDQETQYF
CDR3 DNA: TGTGCCATCAGTGATAGCCGACTAGCGGGAGGGGACCAAGAGACCCAGTACTTC
V gene: TRBV10-3
D gene: TRBD2
J gene: TRBJ2-5
clone size: few

CDR3 protein: CSALDRYYNEQFF
CDR3 DNA: TGCAGTGCTCTAGACAGATACTACAATGAGCAGTTCTTC
V gene: TRBV20-1
D gene: -
J gene: TRBJ2-1
clone size: -